This TCR beta chain is drawn from a study of Tregs in tolerant kidney transplant recipients. Measured with immunoSEQ multiplex PCR; TCRdb has only the in-frame clones, and not every one. This sample has 50,000 or so clones, with roughly 90% found just once. Trimming shortened V by 5 bases and J by 4 bases, and 8 bases separated the two germline ends. Per the germline V gene, CDR1 is DFQATT and CDR2 is SNEGSKA (reference sequence). The CDR3 contains 11 residues. Recipients received nonmyeloablative bone marrow transplants from related graft donors, with transient mixed chimerism. The chain joins TRBV20-1 to TRBJ1-1; tentative D call: TRBD1 (5 bases). Specimen: CD8+ T cells from blood (PBMCs), collected 12 months after the transplant. The sequence came from a human patient who received a combined kidney and bone marrow transplant. Some T cells may have originated in the graft donor. The CDR3: CSAWGGTEAFF. Written as DNA, the CDR3 is TGCAGTGCTTGGGGGGGCACTGAAGCTTTCTTT.